The source of this T cell receptor beta chain is a study of radiation and T cells in renal cell carcinoma. Study in general: Nephrectomy followed 15 Gy stereotactic body radiation by 4 weeks.

This clone was counted only a few times. Antigen specificity is unknown. Study-level findings and limits: From baseline, blood top tumor clonotypes peaked at 2 weeks post-radiation. Baseline intratumoral clonotype presence is unknown without pretreatment biopsies.

Time point noted: blood 2 weeks post-SBRT. The treatment denotes: 15 Gy SBRT to primary tumor, nephrectomy 4 weeks later. Blood was sampled at baseline, 2 weeks and 4 weeks after SBRT. The junction had 2 bases not matched to a gene; V was cut back by 5 bases and J by 1 base. The CDR3 has 14 amino acids. Germline CDR1 is SNHLY and CDR2 is FYNNEI. Assay: immunoSEQ multiplex PCR; the TCRdb copy retains only in-frame clones and omits some. The data contain roughly 78,000 clones, 82% of them seen just once; the ten biggest clones take up 5.8%. The J gene is TRBJ1-1, the V gene TRBV2, with 9 bases matching TRBD1. This receptor was obtained from a man between 60 and 75 years old with renal cell carcinoma. This sample comprised blood, obtained from a patient whose treatment included radiotherapy and nephrectomy. The CDR3 bases are TGTGCCAGCAGTTACAGGGGGCAGAACACTGAAGCTTTCTTT. Translating it yields CASSYRGQNTEAFF. The full variable domain, its missing parts supplied by reference TRBV2 and TRBJ1-1, is EPEVTQTPSHQVTQMGQEVILRCVPISNHLYFYWYRQILGQKVEFLVSFYNNEISEKSEIFDDQFSVERPDGSNFTLKIRSTKLEDSAMYFCASSYRGQNTEAFFGQGTRLTVV.